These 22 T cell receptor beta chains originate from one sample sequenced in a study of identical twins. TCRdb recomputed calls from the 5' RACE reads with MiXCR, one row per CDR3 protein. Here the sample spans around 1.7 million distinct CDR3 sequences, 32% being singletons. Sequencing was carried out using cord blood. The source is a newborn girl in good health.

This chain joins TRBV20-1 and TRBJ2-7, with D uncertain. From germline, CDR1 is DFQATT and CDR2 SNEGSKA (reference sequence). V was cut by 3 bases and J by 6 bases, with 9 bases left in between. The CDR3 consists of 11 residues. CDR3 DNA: TGCAGTGCTAGTACCCCAAGCGAGCAGTACTTC. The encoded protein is CSASTPSEQYF.

The CDR3 here is CSAPGASAGGYNEQYF. CDR3 nucleotides: TGCAGTGCCCCGGGGGCTTCCGCGGGGGGCTACAATGAGCAGTACTTC. V is TRBV20-1 and J is TRBJ2-7; 8 bases are a match to TRBD2. Germline V gene data show CDR1 as DFQATT and CDR2 as SNEGSKA (reference sequence). The CDR3 length is 16 residues. J gave up 7 bases and V 6 bases, and 20 bases lay outside the gene matches.

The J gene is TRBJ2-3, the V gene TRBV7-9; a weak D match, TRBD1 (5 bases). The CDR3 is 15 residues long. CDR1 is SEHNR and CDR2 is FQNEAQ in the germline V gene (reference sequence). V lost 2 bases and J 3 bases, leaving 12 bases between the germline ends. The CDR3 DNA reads TGTGCCAGCAGCTTAATGGGGCTAGGTACAGATACGCAGTATTTT. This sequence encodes CASSLMGLGTDTQYF.

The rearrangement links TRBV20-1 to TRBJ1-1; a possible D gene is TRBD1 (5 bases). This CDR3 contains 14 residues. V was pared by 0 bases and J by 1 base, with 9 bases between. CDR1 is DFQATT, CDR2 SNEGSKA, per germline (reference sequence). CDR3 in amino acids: CSARDSGTNTEAFF. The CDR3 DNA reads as TGCAGTGCTAGAGATTCCGGGACGAACACTGAAGCTTTCTTT.

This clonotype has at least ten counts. The DNA of the CDR3 is TGTGCCAGCAGCCAAGAGGGAGGACTAGCGTTCCAAGAGACCCAGTACTTC. It translates to CASSQEGGLAFQETQYF. The chain combines TRBV4-2 with TRBJ2-5; 9 bases are shared with TRBD2. This CDR3 region has 17 residues. The V and J ends lost 0 bases and 1 base, in that order; junction bases with no gene match: 6. Germline V gives CDR1 LGHNA, CDR2 YNFKEQ.

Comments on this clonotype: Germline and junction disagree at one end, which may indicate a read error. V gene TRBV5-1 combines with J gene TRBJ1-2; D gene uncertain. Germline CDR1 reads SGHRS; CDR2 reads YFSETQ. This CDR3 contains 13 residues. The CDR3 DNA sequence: TGCGCCAGCAGGCCGGATAGTCACTATGGCTGCACCTTC. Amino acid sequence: CASRPDSHYGCTF.

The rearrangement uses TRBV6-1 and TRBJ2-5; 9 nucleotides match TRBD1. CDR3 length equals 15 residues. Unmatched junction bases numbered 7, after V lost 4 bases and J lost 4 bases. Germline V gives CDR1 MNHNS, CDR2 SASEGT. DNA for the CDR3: TGTGCCAGCAGTGCCTCCGGGACAGGGAGAGAGACCCAGTACTTC. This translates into CASSASGTGRETQYF.

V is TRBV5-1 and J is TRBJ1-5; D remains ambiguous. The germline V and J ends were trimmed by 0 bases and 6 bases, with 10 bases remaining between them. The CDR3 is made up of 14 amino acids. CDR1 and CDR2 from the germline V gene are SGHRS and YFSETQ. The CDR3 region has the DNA TGCGCCAGCAGCTTGGATGAAGGAGGTCAGCCCCAGCATTTT. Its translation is CASSLDEGGQPQHF.

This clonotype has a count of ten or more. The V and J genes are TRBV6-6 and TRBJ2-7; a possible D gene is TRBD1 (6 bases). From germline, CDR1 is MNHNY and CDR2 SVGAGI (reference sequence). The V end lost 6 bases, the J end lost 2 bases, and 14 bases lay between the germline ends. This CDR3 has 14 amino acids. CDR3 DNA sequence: TGTGCCAGCAGCCCCCGGGACACGACCTACGAGCAGTACTTC. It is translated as CASSPRDTTYEQYF.

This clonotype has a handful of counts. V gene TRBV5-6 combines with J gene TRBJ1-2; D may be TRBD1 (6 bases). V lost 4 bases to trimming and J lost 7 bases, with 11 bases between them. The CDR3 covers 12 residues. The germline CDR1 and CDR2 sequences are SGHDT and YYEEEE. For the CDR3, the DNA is TGTGCCAGCAGCATCGGACAGCCTGGCTACACCTTC. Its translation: CASSIGQPGYTF.

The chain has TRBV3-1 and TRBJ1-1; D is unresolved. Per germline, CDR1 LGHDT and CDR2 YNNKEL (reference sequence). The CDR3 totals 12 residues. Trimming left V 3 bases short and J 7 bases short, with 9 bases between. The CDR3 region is CASSQGGREAFF. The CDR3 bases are TGTGCCAGCAGCCAGGGTGGGCGTGAAGCTTTCTTT.

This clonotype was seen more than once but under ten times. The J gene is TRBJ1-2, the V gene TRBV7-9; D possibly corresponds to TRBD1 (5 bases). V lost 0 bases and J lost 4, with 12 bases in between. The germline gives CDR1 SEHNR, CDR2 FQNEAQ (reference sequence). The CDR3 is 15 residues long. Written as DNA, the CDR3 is TGTGCCAGCAGCTTAGCGGGCAGGGCCCCCTATGGCTACACCTTC. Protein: CASSLAGRAPYGYTF.

The CDR3, as DNA: TGTGCCAGCAGTCCTCGGACCCTCCCCCTCTACGAGCAGTACTTC. Translating it yields CASSPRTLPLYEQYF. The genes are TRBV6-1 and TRBJ2-7; D unresolved. The ends were cut back, 5 bases at V and 3 bases at J, with 17 bases in the middle. There are 15 residues in the CDR3. Germline V gives CDR1 MNHNS, CDR2 SASEGT.

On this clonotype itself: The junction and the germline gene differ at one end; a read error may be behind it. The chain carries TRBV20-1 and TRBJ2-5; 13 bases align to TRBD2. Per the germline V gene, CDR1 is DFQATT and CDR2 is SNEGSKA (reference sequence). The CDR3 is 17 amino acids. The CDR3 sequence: CSTSFGLAGVRQETQYF. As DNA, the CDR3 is TGCAGTACTAGTTTCGGACTAGCGGGAGTGAGACAAGAGACCCAGTACTTC.

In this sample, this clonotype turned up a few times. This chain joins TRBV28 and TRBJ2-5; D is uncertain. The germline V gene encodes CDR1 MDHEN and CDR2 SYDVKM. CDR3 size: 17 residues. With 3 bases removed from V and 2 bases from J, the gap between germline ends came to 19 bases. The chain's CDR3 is CASSFIPTYGPQETQYF. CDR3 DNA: TGTGCCAGCAGTTTTATCCCTACCTACGGACCTCAAGAGACCCAGTACTTC.

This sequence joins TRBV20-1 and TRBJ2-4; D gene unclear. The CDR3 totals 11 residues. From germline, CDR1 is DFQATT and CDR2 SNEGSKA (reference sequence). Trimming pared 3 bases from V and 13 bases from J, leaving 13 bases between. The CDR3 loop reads CSASSRNEQYF. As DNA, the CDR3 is TGCAGTGCTAGTTCGAGAAATGAGCAGTACTTC.

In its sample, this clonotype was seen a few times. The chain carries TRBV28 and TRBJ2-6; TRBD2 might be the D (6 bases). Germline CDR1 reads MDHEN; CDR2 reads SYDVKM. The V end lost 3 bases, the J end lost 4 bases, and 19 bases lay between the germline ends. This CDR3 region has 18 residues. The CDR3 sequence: CASSFSFGSYEGANVLTF. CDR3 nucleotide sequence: TGTGCCAGCAGTTTTAGTTTCGGGAGTTATGAAGGGGCCAACGTCCTGACTTTC.

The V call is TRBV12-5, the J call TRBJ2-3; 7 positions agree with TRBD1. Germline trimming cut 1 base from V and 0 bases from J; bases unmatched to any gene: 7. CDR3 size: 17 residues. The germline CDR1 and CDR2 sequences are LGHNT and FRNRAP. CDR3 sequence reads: CASGLGKTGSSTDTQYF. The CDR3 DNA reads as TGTGCTAGTGGTTTGGGAAAGACAGGGTCGAGCACAGATACGCAGTATTTT.

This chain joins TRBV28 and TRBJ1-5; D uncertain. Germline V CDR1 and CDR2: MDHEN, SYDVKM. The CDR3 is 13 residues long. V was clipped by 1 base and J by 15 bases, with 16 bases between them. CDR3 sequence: CASSLYHSGPGHF. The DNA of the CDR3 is TGTGCCAGCAGTTTATACCATTCTGGTCCCGGGCATTTT.

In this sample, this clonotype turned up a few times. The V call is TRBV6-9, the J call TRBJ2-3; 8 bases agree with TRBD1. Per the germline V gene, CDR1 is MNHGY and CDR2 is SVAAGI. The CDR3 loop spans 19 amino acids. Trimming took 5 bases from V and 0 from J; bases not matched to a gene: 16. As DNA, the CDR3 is TGTGCCAGCAGTCTATACCGTCCGCTGGGACAGGTTAGCACAGATACGCAGTATTTT. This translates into CASSLYRPLGQVSTDTQYF.

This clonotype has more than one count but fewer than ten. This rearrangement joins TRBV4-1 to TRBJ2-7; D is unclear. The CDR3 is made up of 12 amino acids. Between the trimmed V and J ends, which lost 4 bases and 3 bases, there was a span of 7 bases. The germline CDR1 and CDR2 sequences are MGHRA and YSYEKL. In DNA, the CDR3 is TGCGCCAGCAGCCGATACGGCTACGAGCAGTACTTC. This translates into CASSRYGYEQYF.

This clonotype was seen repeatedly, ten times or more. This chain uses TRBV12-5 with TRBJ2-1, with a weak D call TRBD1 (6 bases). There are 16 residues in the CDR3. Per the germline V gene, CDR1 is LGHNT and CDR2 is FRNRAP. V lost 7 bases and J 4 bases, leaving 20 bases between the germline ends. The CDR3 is CASATKTGWGYNEQFF. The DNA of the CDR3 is TGTGCTAGTGCCACCAAAACAGGGTGGGGGTACAATGAGCAGTTCTTC.